Each of the 5 T cell receptor beta chains below was sequenced from the same sample in a study of CD8+ T cells in alopecia areata. Isolated RNA was reverse transcribed into cDNA used as the sequencing template. The table came from immunoSEQ multiplex PCR; TCRdb's copy has only in-frame clones and leaves some out. This sample has about 97,000 clones, with 35% to 45% found just once. Material for sequencing was CD4+ T cells sorted from blood. The receptors were gathered from a human donor with alopecia areata.

This clone was counted a few times. The genes are TRBV4-3 and TRBJ2-1; 8 nucleotides line up with TRBD2. CDR3 length: 14 residues. V lost 0 bases, J lost 10 bases, and 5 bases stayed unmatched. Germline CDR1 reads LGHNA; CDR2 reads YSLEER. Here the CDR3 reads CASSQEMRGEEQFF. CDR3 DNA sequence: TGCGCCAGCAGCCAAGAAATGCGGGGGGAAGAGCAGTTCTTC.

V is TRBV15 and J is TRBJ2-5; no clear D. This CDR3 is built from 15 residues. V lost 0 bases to trimming and J lost 4 bases, with 12 bases between them. Germline V lookup: CDR1 LNHNV, CDR2 YYDKDF (reference sequence). CDR3 amino acids: CATSRDLSRPETQYF. CDR3 coding DNA: TGTGCCACCAGCAGAGATCTTTCACGCCCAGAGACCCAGTACTTC.

This chain uses TRBV4-1 with TRBJ2-1; 9 positions agree with TRBD2. Germline CDR1 MGHRA, CDR2 YSYEKL. V was pared by 7 bases and J by 6 bases, with 16 bases of the junction left unmatched. The CDR3 extends over 17 amino acids. The CDR3 sequence: CASNKGQGTSWGNEQFF. CDR3 sequence (DNA): TGCGCCAGCAACAAAGGGCAAGGGACTAGCTGGGGCAATGAGCAGTTCTTC.

This clone was seen a few times. The chain combines TRBV5-1 with TRBJ2-7; a weak D match, TRBD2 (5 bases). The CDR3 is 15 residues long. The V end lost 0 bases, the J end lost 7 bases, and 17 bases lay between the germline ends. From germline, CDR1 is SGHRS and CDR2 YFSETQ. CDR3 DNA: TGCGCCAGCAGCTTGGATGTCGGCACCGCGGGTGAGCAGTACTTC. It encodes CASSLDVGTAGEQYF.

This chain uses TRBV5-6 with TRBJ1-6, with 9 bases lining up with TRBD1. The CDR3 covers 16 residues. In germline, CDR1 is SGHDT, CDR2 YYEEEE. Trimming at V came to 7 bases and at J to 9 bases, leaving 14 bases not matched to a gene. CDR3 region: CASRHRDRDRSSPLHF. The CDR3 region has the DNA TGTGCCAGCCGTCACCGGGACAGGGATCGGAGTTCACCCCTCCACTTT. Full variable domain (remainder filled in from reference TRBV5-6 and TRBJ1-6): DAGVTQSPTHLIKTRGQQVTLRCSPKSGHDTVSWYQQALGQGPQFIFQYYEEEERQRGNFPDRFSGHQFPNYSSELNVNALLLGDSALYLCASRHRDRDRSSPLHFGNGTRLTVT.